Sequencing of this T cell receptor (beta chain) was carried out in a study of radiotherapy plus CTLA-4 blockade in lung cancer. Study-wide findings and caveats: Following radiotherapy plus ipilimumab, tumor-derived TCR clones expanded in the blood. The best prediction of response reportedly came from early blood T cell clone dynamics, with interferon-beta.

Trimming took off 0 bases at V and 3 bases at J, with 15 bases between the two ends. The germline gives CDR1 MNHEY, CDR2 SVGAGI. The CDR3 runs 16 residues. On this clone itself: The antigen is unknown.

Profiled with immunoSEQ multiplex PCR; TCRdb holds only in-frame clones, not every one. This sample has 34,000 or so clones, with around 74% found just once. The sequence was obtained from a human donor with non-small cell lung cancer that progressed on radiotherapy plus ipilimumab. This sample comprised peripheral blood, obtained from a patient treated with radiotherapy plus ipilimumab. This chain uses TRBV6-5 with TRBJ2-7; D is possibly TRBD1 (7 bases). The DNA for the CDR3 is TGTGCCAGCAGTTACTCGAGGGGGGACAGAGTCTACGAGCAGTACTTC. This encodes CASSYSRGDRVYEQYF.